The TCR beta chain described here comes from a study of graft-versus-host responses after intestinal transplantation. The V and J ends lost 1 base and 2 bases respectively, with 9 bases between them. Germline values: CDR1 SGHDT, CDR2 YYEEEE. The CDR3 has 15 amino acids. Produced via immunoSEQ multiplex PCR; TCRdb's table is partial and in-frame only. In the table there are 60,000 or so clones, 90% to 95% of which are singletons. The V and J genes are TRBV5-6 and TRBJ2-2; TRBD1 is a possible D gene (5 bases). The material was PBMCs, obtained roughly 120 days after intestinal transplantation. The TCR comes from a human patient who received an intestinal transplant, so some T cells may come from the graft donor. The CDR3 bases are TGTGCCAGCAGCTTGTATACAGGCAACACCGGGGAGCTGTTTTTT. This translates into CASSLYTGNTGELFF.